The T cell receptor (beta chain) under discussion was sequenced for a study of naive and memory T cell subsets. Findings and limits, study-wide: Clonotypes here are unpaired alpha or beta chain sequences. TCR counts from RNA may reflect activation-linked expression changes. Over 95% of naive TCR sequences appeared only once after error correction, unlike memory subsets.

Sorting gates: effector memory CD45RA-CD27-, EMRA CD45RA+CD27-. The beta constant-region primer was an equimolar mix of two oligonucleotides covering TRBC1 and TRBC2. Ligated cDNA was amplified by four rounds of PCR with nested alpha and beta constant-region primers and SP2. TCRdb analysed the UMI-ligation and nested PCR reads with MiXCR anew, one entry per CDR3 protein. The sample has some 30,000 distinct CDR3 sequences, about a fifth seen once. V was shortened by 0 bases and J by 2 bases, with 10 bases between the two germline ends. Looked up from germline, CDR1 is SGHVS and CDR2 is FQNEAQ. The CDR3 has 15 amino acids. A note on this clonotype: Antigen: not known.

The V call is TRBV7-8, the J call TRBJ1-2, with D possibly being TRBD1 (6 bases). Material: effector memory CD4+ T cells from blood. The subset was: effector memory, CD45RA- CD27-. The source of this sequence is a human donor in good health. DNA for the CDR3: TGTGCCAGCAGCTTAGCGCGGGGGGGCAACTATGGCTACACCTTC. It codes for CASSLARGGNYGYTF. The full variable domain, completed using reference TRBV7-8 and TRBJ1-2, is GAGVSQSPRYKVAKRGQDVALRCDPISGHVSLFWYQQALGQGPEFLTYFQNEAQLDKSGLPSDRFFAERPEGSVSTLKIQRTQQEDSAVYLCASSLARGGNYGYTFGSGTRLTVV.